This T cell receptor beta chain was observed in a study of cytomegalovirus exposure and HLA in healthy donors. This CDR3 has 14 residues. Germline V gene data show CDR1 as ENHRY and CDR2 as SYGVKD. Trimming took 2 bases from V and 4 from J, leaving 11 bases between them. It was with 60 Vbeta and 13 Jbeta primers that the PCR ran. Profiled with immunoSEQ multiplex PCR; TCRdb holds only in-frame clones, not every one. The table has about 110,000 clones, over 65% seen once; the top ten hold roughly 2.5%. Sequenced sample: PBMCs. This chain joins TRBV10-3 and TRBJ2-5; unclear D gene. This TCR came from a woman younger than 35 in good health and CMV-seronegative. CDR3 sequence: CAISEEIAGETQYF. The CDR3, as DNA: TGTGCCATCAGTGAGGAAATAGCCGGAGAGACCCAGTACTTC.